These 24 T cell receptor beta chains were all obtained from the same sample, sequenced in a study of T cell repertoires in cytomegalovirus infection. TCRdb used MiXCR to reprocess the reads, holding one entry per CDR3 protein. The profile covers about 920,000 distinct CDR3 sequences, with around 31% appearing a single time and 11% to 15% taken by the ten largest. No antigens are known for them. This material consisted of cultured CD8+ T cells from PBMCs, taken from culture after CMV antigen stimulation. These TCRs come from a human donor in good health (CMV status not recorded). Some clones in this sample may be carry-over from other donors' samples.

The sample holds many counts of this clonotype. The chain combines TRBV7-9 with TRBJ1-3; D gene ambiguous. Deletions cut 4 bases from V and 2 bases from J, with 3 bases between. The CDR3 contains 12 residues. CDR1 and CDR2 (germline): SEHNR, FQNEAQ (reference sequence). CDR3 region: CASSSTGNTIYF. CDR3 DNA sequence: TGTGCCAGCAGCTCCACTGGAAACACCATATATTTT. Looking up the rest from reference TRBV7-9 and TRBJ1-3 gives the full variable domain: DTGVSQNPRHKITKRGQNVTFRCDPISEHNRLYWYRQTLGQGPEFLTYFQNEAQLEKSRLLSDRFSAERPKGSFSTLEIQRTEQGDSAMYLCASSSTGNTIYFGEGSWLTVV.

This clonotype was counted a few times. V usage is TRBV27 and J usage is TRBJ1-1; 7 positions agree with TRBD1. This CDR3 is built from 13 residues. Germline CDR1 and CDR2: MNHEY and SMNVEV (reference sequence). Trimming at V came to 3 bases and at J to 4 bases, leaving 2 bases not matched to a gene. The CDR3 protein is CASSFTGATEAFF. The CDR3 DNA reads TGTGCCAGCAGTTTTACAGGGGCCACTGAAGCTTTCTTT.

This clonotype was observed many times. The CDR3 spells CASSLARTGAEQFF. The CDR3 DNA sequence: TGTGCCAGCAGCTTAGCCCGGACAGGGGCTGAGCAGTTCTTC. The chain is built from TRBV7-2 and TRBJ2-1; 9 bases map to TRBD1. V lost 0 bases, J lost 9 bases, and 3 bases stayed unmatched. Germline V gives CDR1 SGHTA, CDR2 FQGNSA. The CDR3 is 14 residues long.

DNA of the CDR3: TGTGCCATCCAAGACAGGGTCGGGGAGCTGTTTTTT. Encoded protein: CAIQDRVGELFF. The rearrangement joins TRBV10-3 to TRBJ2-2, with 7 bases lining up with TRBD1. From germline, CDR1 is ENHRY and CDR2 SYGVKD. The V segment lost 8 bases and the J segment 7 bases; nucleotides outside the gene matches: 4. This CDR3 has 12 amino acids.

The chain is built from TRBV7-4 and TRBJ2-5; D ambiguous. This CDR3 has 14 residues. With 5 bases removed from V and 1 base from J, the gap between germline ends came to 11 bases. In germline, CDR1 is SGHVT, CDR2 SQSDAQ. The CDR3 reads CASSAARVQETQYF. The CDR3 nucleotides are TGTGCCAGCAGCGCCGCCCGGGTCCAAGAGACCCAGTACTTC.

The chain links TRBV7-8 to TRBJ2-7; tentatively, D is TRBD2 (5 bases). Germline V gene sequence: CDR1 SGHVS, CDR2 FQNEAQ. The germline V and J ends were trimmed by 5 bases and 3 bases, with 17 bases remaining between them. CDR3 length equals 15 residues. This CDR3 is CASSTNGEYYYEQYV. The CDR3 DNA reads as TGTGCCAGCAGCACCAACGGGGAATATTACTACGAGCAGTACGTC.

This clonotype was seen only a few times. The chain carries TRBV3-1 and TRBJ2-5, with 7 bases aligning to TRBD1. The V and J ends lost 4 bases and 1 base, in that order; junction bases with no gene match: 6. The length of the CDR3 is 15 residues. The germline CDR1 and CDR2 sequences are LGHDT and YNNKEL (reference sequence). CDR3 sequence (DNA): TGTGCCAGCAGCCCTAAGGGGACAGCCCAAGAGACCCAGTACTTC. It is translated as CASSPKGTAQETQYF.

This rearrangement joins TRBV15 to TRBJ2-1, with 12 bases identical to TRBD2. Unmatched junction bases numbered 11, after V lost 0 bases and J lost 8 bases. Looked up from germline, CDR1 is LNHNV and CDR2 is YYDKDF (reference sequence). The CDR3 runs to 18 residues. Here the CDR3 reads CATSREGGRLAGEYEQFF. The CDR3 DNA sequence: TGTGCCACCAGCAGAGAAGGGGGGAGACTAGCGGGGGAGTATGAGCAGTTCTTC.

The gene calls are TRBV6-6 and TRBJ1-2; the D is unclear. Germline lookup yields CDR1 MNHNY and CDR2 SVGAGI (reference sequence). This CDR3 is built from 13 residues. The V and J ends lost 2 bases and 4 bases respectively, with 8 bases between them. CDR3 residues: CASSYPTAYGYTF. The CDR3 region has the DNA TGTGCCAGCAGTTACCCCACAGCCTATGGCTACACCTTC.

CDR3 sequence: CASSLETANTEAFF. DNA for the CDR3: TGTGCCAGCAGTCTCGAGACCGCGAACACTGAAGCTTTCTTT. The V and J genes are TRBV27 and TRBJ1-1, with unresolved D. Germline V gene lookup returns CDR1 MNHEY and CDR2 SMNVEV (reference sequence). Trimming stripped 5 bases from V and 1 base from J, with 11 bases between. The CDR3 sequence is 14 residues long.

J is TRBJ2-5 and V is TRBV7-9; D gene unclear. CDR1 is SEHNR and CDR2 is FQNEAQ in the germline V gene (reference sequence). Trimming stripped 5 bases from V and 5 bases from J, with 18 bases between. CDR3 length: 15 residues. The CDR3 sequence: CASSLGWAQVETQYF. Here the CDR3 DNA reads TGTGCCAGCAGCCTAGGATGGGCCCAGGTCGAGACCCAGTACTTC.

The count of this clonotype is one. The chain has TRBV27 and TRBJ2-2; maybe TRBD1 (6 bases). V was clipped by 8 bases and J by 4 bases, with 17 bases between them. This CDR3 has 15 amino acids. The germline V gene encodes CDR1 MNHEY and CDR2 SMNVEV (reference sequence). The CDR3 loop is CASLPGTTATGELFF. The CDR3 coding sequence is TGTGCCAGCCTGCCCGGGACAACGGCCACCGGGGAGCTGTTTTTT.

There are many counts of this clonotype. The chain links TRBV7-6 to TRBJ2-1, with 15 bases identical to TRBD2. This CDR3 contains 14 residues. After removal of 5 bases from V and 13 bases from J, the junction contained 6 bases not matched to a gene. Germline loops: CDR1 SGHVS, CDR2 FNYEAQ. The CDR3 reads CASSTPGLAGGQFF. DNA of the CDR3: TGTGCCAGCAGCACCCCGGGACTAGCGGGGGGACAGTTCTTC. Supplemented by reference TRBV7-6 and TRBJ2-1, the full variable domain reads GAGVSQSPRYKVTKRGQDVALRCDPISGHVSLYWYRQALGQGPEFLTYFNYEAQQDKSGLPNDRFSAERPEGSISTLTIQRTEQRDSAMYRCASSTPGLAGGQFFGPGTRLTVL.

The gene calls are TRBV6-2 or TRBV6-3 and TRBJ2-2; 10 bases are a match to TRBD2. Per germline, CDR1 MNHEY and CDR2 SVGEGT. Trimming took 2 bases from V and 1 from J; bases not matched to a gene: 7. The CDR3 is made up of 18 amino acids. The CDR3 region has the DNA TGTGCCAGCAGTTACGAAATGACTAGCGGGCAGAACACCGGGGAGCTGTTTTTT. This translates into CASSYEMTSGQNTGELFF.

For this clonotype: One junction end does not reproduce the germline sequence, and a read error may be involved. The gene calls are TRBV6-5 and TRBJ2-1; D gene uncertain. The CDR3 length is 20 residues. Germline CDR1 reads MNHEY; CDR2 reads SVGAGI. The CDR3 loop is CANSVTLWTATNSSYNEQFF. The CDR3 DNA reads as TGTGCCAACAGTGTTACTCTATGGACGGCTACCAATAGCTCCTACAATGAGCAGTTCTTC.

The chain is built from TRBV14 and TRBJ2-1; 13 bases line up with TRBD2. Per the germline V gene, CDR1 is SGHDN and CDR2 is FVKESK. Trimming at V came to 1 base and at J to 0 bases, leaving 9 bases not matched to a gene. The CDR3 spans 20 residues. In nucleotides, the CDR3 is TGTGCCAGCAGCCAAGTCGGGACTAGCGGGGACTACTACTCCTACAATGAGCAGTTCTTC. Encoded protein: CASSQVGTSGDYYSYNEQFF.

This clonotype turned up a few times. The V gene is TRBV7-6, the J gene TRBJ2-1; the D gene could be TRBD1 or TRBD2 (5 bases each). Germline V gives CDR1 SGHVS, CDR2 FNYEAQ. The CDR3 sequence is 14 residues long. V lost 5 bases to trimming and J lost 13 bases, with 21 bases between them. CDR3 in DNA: TGTGCCAGCAGCCCAGTGGCCAAGTGGGGACCACAGTTCTTC. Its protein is CASSPVAKWGPQFF.

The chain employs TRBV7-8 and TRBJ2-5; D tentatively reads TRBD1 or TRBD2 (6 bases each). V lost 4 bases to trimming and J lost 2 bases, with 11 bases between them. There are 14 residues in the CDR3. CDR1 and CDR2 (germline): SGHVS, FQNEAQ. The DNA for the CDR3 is TGTGCCAGCAGCTCCTGGGGGGCTCAAGAGACCCAGTACTTC. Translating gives CASSSWGAQETQYF.

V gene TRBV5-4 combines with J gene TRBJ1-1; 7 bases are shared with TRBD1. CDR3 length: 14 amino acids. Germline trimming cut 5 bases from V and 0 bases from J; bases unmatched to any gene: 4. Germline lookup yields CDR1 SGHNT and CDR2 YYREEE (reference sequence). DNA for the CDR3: TGTGCCAGCAGATCGGGACAGATGAACACTGAAGCTTTCTTT. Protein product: CASRSGQMNTEAFF.

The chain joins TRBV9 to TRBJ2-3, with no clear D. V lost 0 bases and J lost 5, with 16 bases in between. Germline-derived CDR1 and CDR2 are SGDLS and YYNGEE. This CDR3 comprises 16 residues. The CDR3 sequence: CASSVGTLELIDTQYF. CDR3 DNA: TGTGCCAGCAGCGTAGGGACGCTCGAATTAATAGATACGCAGTATTTT. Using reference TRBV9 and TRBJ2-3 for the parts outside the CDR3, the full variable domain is DSGVTQTPKHLITATGQRVTLRCSPRSGDLSVYWYQQSLDQGLQFLIQYYNGEERAKGNILERFSAQQFPDLHSELNLSSLELGDSALYFCASSVGTLELIDTQYFGPGTRLTVL.

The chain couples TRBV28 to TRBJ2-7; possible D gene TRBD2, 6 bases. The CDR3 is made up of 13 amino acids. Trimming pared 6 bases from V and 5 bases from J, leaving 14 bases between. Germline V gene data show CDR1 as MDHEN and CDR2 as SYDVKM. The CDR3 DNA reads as TGTGCCAGCAGCGGGAGAATACAAAACGAGCAGTACGTC. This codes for CASSGRIQNEQYV.

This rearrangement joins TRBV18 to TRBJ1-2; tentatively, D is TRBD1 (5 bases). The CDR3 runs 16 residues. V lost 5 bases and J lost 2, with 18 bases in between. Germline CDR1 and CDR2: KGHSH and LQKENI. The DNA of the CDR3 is TGTGCCAGCTCAACCCCCGACAGTTTCAGCAACTATGGCTACACCTTC. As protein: CASSTPDSFSNYGYTF.

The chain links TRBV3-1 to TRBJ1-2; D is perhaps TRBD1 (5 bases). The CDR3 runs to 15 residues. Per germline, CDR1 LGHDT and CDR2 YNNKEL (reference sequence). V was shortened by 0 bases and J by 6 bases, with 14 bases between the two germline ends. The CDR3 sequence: CASSQEGRDLNGYTF. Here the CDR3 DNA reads TGTGCCAGCAGCCAAGAGGGCAGGGACCTCAATGGCTACACCTTC.

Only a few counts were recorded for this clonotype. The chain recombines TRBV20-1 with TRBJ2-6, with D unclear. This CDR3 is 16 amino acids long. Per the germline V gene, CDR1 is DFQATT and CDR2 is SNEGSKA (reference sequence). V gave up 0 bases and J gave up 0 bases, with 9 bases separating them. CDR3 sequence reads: CSARETLLSGANVLTF. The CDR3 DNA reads TGCAGTGCTAGAGAGACCTTACTCTCTGGGGCCAACGTCCTGACTTTC.